Each of the 12 T cell receptor beta chains below was sequenced from the same sample in a study of cytomegalovirus exposure and HLA in healthy donors. Use of 60 Vbeta and 13 Jbeta primers characterized the PCR. Method: immunoSEQ multiplex PCR; TCRdb's copy keeps in-frame clones and lacks some. The sample has about 200,000 clones; roughly four fifths are singletons. Sequenced: PBMCs. All receptors derive from a woman in her forties in good health and CMV-seronegative.

The CDR3 reads CLGQNYGYTF. The CDR3 coding sequence is TGCCTAGGACAGAACTATGGCTACACCTTC. The chain links TRBV20-1 to TRBJ1-2, with D possibly being TRBD1 (6 bases). CDR1 is DFQATT and CDR2 is SNEGSKA in the germline V gene (reference sequence). This CDR3 is built from 10 residues.

This clone was seen once. This sequence joins TRBV19 and TRBJ1-5, with 7 positions matching TRBD1. The CDR3 contains 16 residues. Per the germline V gene, CDR1 is LNHDA and CDR2 is SQIVND (reference sequence). V was clipped by 10 bases and J by 0 bases; unmatched bases: 12. In DNA, the CDR3 is TGTGCCACTAAAGAAGGGAGACAGGGTAGCAATCAGCCCCAGCATTTT. Protein product: CATKEGRQGSNQPQHF.

The rearrangement joins TRBV19 to TRBJ1-4, with 9 bases that match TRBD1. V shed 6 bases, J shed 8 bases, and the junction held 7 bases outside the gene matches. Per the germline V gene, CDR1 is LNHDA and CDR2 is SQIVND (reference sequence). This CDR3 spans 14 amino acids. The CDR3 DNA sequence: TGTGCCAGTAGCCTGACAGGGGGAGTCGAAAAACTGTTTTTT. Translation: CASSLTGGVEKLFF. The full variable domain, in which reference TRBV19 and TRBJ1-4 provide the parts outside the CDR3, is DGGITQSPKYLFRKEGQNVTLSCEQNLNHDAMYWYRQDPGQGLRLIYYSQIVNDFQKGDIAEGYSVSREKKESFPLTVTSAQKNPTAFYLCASSLTGGVEKLFFGSGTQLSVL.

The rearrangement links TRBV7-9 to TRBJ2-7; no definite D call. This CDR3 has 11 residues. V lost 3 bases, J lost 5 bases, and 5 bases lay in between. CDR1 and CDR2 (germline): SEHNR, FQNEAQ (reference sequence). The chain's CDR3 is CASSLADEQYF. The CDR3 nucleotides are TGTGCCAGCAGCTTGGCGGACGAGCAGTACTTC.

The chain couples TRBV5-1 to TRBJ2-3; TRBD1 aligns across 9 bases. V was clipped by 2 bases and J by 4 bases; unmatched bases: 5. The CDR3 extends over 15 amino acids. Germline loops: CDR1 SGHRS, CDR2 YFSETQ. CDR3 coding DNA: TGCGCCAGCAGCTTATCACAGGGGGCCTCAGATACGCAGTATTTT. Its protein product is CASSLSQGASDTQYF. The whole variable domain, remainder taken from reference TRBV5-1 and TRBJ2-3, is KAGVTQTPRYLIKTRGQQVTLSCSPISGHRSVSWYQQTPGQGLQFLFEYFSETQRNKGNFPGRFSGRQFSNSRSEMNVSTLELGDSALYLCASSLSQGASDTQYFGPGTRLTVL.

The chain combines TRBV27 with TRBJ2-7, with 7 bases matching TRBD2. This CDR3 is 15 amino acids long. Germline lookup yields CDR1 MNHEY and CDR2 SMNVEV (reference sequence). The V and J ends lost 4 bases and 2 bases, in that order; junction bases with no gene match: 8. In nucleotides, the CDR3 is TGTGCCAGCAGTTCTAGCGGTAGAGCCCCCTACGAGCAGTACTTC. It codes for CASSSSGRAPYEQYF.

The chain joins TRBV7-9 to TRBJ2-1, with 10 positions matching TRBD1. This CDR3 comprises 16 residues. V gave up 4 bases and J gave up 9 bases; unmatched junction bases: 12. The germline CDR1 and CDR2 sequences are SEHNR and FQNEAQ (reference sequence). This chain's CDR3 is CASSSGQGIVRSEQFF. CDR3 coding DNA: TGTGCCAGCAGCTCGGGACAGGGGATCGTACGAAGTGAGCAGTTCTTC.

The chain's CDR3 is CASSHRGPEAFF. CDR3 coding DNA: TGTGCCAGTAGTCACAGGGGGCCTGAAGCTTTCTTT. The chain links TRBV19 to TRBJ1-1, with 9 positions matching TRBD1. Germline assignment: CDR1 LNHDA and CDR2 SQIVND (reference sequence). The CDR3 has 12 amino acids. The trim removed 5 bases at V and 6 bases at J, leaving 1 base unmatched.

This clone was counted once. J is TRBJ1-2 and V is TRBV5-1; 8 bases are shared with TRBD1. The CDR3 consists of 17 residues. Germline-derived CDR1 and CDR2 are SGHRS and YFSETQ. V lost 3 bases to trimming and J lost 0 bases; unmatched junction nucleotides: 10. As DNA, the CDR3 is TGCGCCAGCAGCTCGGGGACAGGCGGCGACGCTAACTATGGCTACACCTTC. Translated: CASSSGTGGDANYGYTF.

The gene calls are TRBV14 and TRBJ2-5; tentatively, D is TRBD2 (6 bases). The germline V and J ends were trimmed by 4 bases and 5 bases, with 8 bases remaining between them. This CDR3 is built from 12 residues. Germline loops: CDR1 SGHDN, CDR2 FVKESK. The CDR3 nucleotides are TGTGCCAGCAGCCTAAGCGGGGAGACCCAGTACTTC. Amino acid sequence: CASSLSGETQYF.

This rearrangement joins TRBV29-1 to TRBJ2-2, with D unresolved. The germline CDR1 and CDR2 sequences are SQVTM and ANQGSEA. The V and J ends lost 4 bases and 2 bases respectively, with 5 bases between them. This CDR3 has 12 amino acids. The CDR3 DNA reads as TGCAGCGTTGGACAAAACACCGGGGAGCTGTTTTTT. As protein: CSVGQNTGELFF.

Here the CDR3 reads CASCLQGTTGELFF. CDR3 sequence (DNA): TGTGCCAGCTGCCTGCAGGGGACCACCGGGGAGCTGTTTTTT. The genes are TRBV2 and TRBJ2-2; TRBD1 is a possible D gene (6 bases). V lost 8 bases, J lost 4 bases, and 14 bases lay in between. The V gene's germline CDR1 is SNHLY and CDR2 FYNNEI. The CDR3 has 14 amino acids.